This record looks at one TCR beta chain sequence and its context. It lacks a known antigen. The input lacks base qualities; no much larger clone sits a single base away. The data were obtained in a study of control samples from healthy donors and cancer patients (dated by TCRdb to between 2020 and 2021). Libraries were prepared through the immunoSEQ multiplex PCR assay. Sourced from immuneACCESS, this table was stored by TCRdb with only in-frame sequences that have V and J called. A share of the clones is absent; for the studies checked, an unresolved V gene accounts for under half, and the remainder has no known explanation. The sample records 70,000 to 90,000 clones, approximately 90% of which are singletons. The top ten constitute 1.5% to 2% of the sample. CDR1 and CDR2 are read off the germline V gene as SNHLY and FYNNEI. Unmatched junction bases come to 0, with V trimmed by 3 bases and J by 1 base. The CDR3 goes from the cysteine to the phenylalanine over 15 residues. Only CDR3 DNA remains: 45 bases, in frame from the first base.

Rearrangement joined TRBV2 to TRBJ1-1, with 12 central nucleotides matching TRBD1. The material sequenced was PBMCs. The receptor was derived from a woman aged 55-70 years with head and neck cancer. The sequenced DNA: TGTGCCAGCAGTGAGGGACAGGGGGCGAACACTGAAGCTTTCTTT. Translated, it reads CASSEGQGANTEAFF.